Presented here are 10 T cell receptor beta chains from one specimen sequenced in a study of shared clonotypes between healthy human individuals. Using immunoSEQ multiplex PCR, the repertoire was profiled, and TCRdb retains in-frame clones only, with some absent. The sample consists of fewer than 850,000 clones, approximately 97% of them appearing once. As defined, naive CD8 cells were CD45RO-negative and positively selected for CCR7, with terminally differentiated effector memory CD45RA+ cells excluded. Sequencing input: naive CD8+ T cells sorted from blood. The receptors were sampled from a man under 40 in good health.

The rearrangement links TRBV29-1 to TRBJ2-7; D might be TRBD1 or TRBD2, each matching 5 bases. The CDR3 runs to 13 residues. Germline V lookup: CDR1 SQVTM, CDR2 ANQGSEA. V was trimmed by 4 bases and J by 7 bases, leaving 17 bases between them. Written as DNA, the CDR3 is TGCAGCGTTGCGGGACCTTTGGGTGAGGAGCAGTACTTC. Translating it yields CSVAGPLGEEQYF.

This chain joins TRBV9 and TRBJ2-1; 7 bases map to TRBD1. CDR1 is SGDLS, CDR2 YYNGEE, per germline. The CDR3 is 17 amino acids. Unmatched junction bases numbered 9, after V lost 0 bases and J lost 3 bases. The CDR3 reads CASSVGNSGTDYNEQFF. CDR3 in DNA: TGTGCCAGCAGCGTAGGTAATTCGGGGACAGACTACAATGAGCAGTTCTTC.

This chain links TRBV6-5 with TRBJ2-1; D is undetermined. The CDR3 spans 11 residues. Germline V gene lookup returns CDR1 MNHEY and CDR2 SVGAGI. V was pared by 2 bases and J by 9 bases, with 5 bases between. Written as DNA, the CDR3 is TGTGCCAGCAGTTACCCTGGTGAGCAGTTCTTC. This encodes CASSYPGEQFF.

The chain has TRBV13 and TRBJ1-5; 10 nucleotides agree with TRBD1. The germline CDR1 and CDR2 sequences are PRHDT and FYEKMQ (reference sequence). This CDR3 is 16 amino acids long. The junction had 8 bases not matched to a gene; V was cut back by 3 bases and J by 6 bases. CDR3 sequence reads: CASSFRGTGVPQPQHF. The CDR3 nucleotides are TGTGCCAGCAGCTTTCGGGGGACAGGGGTCCCTCAGCCCCAGCATTTT.

The CDR3 nucleotides are TGTGCCAGCAGCTTAATCGAGGGATCCGGGGACGAGCAGTACTTC. Translation gives CASSLIEGSGDEQYF. J is TRBJ2-7 and V is TRBV7-8; possibly TRBD2 for D (5 bases). The germline V gene has CDR1 SGHVS and CDR2 FQNEAQ. This CDR3 contains 15 residues. Trimming took off 2 bases at V and 5 bases at J, with 16 bases between the two ends.

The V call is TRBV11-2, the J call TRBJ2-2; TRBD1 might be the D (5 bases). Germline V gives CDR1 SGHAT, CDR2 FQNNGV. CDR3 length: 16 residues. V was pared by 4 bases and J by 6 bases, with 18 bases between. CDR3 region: CASSSIEDMTAGELFF. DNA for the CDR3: TGTGCCAGCAGCTCCATAGAGGACATGACGGCCGGGGAGCTGTTTTTT.

The CDR3 DNA sequence: TGCAGCGTTGGCGGGGGCGAGGCAGATACGCAGTATTTT. This gives the protein CSVGGGEADTQYF. The rearrangement joins TRBV29-1 to TRBJ2-3; D perhaps matches TRBD2 (7 bases). The germline gives CDR1 SQVTM, CDR2 ANQGSEA. Trimming took 4 bases from V and 4 from J, leaving 12 bases between them. This CDR3 contains 13 residues.

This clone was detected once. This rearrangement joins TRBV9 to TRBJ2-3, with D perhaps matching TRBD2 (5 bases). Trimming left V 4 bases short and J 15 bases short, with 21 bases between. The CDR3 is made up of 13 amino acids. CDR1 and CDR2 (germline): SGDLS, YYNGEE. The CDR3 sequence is CASSSKPGGGFYF. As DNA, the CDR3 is TGTGCCAGCAGCTCCAAGCCGGGCGGCGGGTTCTATTTT.

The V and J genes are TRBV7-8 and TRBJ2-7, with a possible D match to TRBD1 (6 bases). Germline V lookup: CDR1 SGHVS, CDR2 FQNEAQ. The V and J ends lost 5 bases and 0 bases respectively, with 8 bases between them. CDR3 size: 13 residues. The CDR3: CASSTGPSYEQYF. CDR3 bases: TGTGCCAGCAGCACAGGGCCCTCCTACGAGCAGTACTTC.

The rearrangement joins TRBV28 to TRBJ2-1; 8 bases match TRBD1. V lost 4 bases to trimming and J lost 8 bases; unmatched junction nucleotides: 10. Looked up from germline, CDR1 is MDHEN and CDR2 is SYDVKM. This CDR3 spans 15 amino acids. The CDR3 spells CASSSGQGIGDEQFF. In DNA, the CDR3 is TGTGCCAGCAGTTCCGGACAGGGAATTGGCGATGAGCAGTTCTTC.